The following is a T cell receptor beta chain sequence with its context. Its antigen is not identified. Other DNA sequences within the sample encode an identical CDR3. Thyroid surgery took place with no prior treatment in any patient. As originally analysed: It was from CDR3 differences across clinicopathological groups that a distant-metastasis classifier for papillary thyroid cancer was built. TCRdb re-called the PCR reads with MiXCR. TCRdb's processing, not the authors', yielded these V and J calls. The top ten clones hold 15% to 19% of a sample with about 12,000 clones, around 33% of them seen once. Germline V gives CDR1 SGHKS, CDR2 YYEKEE (reference sequence). V lost 3 bases to trimming and J lost 2 bases, with 15 bases between them. The CDR3 extends over 16 amino acids. This entry comes from a study of metastatic and nonmetastatic thyroid tumors. Whole-study context: Repertoire comparisons spanned blood and tumor or nodule tissue from malignant and benign thyroid patients. Study-wide results and caveats: Patients with malignant thyroid tumors reportedly had significantly higher TCR beta diversity than those with benign nodules, in blood and tumor.

The clonotype was recovered from a male donor with papillary thyroid cancer or a benign thyroid nodule (not recorded which). Some clones in this sample may be carry-over from other donors' samples. V usage is TRBV5-5 and J usage is TRBJ1-5; possibly TRBD1 for D (5 bases). Material: tumor tissue. The CDR3, as DNA: TGTGCCAGCAGCTCAAGGGGAGGAACGGGCAATCAGCCCCAGCATTTT. It encodes CASSSRGGTGNQPQHF.